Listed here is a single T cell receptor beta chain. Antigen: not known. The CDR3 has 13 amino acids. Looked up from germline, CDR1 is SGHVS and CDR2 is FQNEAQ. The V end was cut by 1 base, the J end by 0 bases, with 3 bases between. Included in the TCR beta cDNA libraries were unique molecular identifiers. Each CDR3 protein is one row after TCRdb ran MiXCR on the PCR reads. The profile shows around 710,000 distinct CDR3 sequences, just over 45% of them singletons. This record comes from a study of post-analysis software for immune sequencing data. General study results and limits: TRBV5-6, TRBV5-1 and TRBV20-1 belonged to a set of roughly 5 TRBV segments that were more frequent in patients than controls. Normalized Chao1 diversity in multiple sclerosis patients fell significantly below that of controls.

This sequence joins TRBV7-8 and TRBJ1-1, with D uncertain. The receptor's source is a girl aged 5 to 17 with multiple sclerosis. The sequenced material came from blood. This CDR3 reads CASSLDVNTEAFF. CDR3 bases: TGTGCCAGCAGCTTAGACGTGAACACTGAAGCTTTCTTT.